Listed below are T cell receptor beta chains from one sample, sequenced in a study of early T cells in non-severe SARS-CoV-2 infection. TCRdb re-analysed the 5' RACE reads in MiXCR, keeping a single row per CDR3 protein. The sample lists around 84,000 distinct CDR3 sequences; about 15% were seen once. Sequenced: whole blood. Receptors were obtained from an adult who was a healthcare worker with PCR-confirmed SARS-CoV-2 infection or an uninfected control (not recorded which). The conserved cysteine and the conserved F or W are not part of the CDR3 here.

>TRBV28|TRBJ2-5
ASSPLGGVSETQY
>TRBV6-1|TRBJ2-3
ASSAQIDTQY
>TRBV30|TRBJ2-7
AWNRGLAYEQY
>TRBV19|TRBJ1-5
ASKQGNQPQH
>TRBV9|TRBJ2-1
ASTPRGSYNEQF
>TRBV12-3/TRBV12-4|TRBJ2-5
ASERQETQY
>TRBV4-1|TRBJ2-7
ASSQDEESYEQY
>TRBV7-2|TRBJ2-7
ASSPQLQGIWYEQY
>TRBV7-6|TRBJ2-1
ASSSWTSGTGRNEQF
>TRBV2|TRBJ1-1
ASPGGTEAF
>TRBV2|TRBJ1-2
ASRYRTGAYGYT
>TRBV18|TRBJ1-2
ASLLQGAGNYGYT
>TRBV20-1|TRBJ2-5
SAGPISRVGGTQY
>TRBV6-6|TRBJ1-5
ASRAGNQPQH
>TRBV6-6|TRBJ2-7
ASSYSYRDNSYEQY
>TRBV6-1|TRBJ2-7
ASSDTSGDEQY
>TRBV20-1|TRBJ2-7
SVTTHHEQY
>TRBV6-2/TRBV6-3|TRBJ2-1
ASSQRDEQF
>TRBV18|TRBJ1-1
ASSTWDTEAF
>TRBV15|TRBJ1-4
ATSRVTGATNGKLF
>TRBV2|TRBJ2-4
ASSLGTKNIQY
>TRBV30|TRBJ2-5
AWSKGGVETQY
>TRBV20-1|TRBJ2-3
SASGGFYTDTQY
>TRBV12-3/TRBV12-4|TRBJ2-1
ASTSKGGEQF
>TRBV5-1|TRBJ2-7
ASSGTPNYEQY
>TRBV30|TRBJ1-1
AWNGHPNTEAF
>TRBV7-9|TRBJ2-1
ASSLGGGAPHNEQF
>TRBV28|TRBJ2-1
ATTLSSYNEQF
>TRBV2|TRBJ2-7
ASSVKGGRQY
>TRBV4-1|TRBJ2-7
ASSQGEITLGEQY
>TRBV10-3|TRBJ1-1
AIRTGTGPSGDTEAF
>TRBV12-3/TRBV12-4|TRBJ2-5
ASSPLGGTSAKETQY
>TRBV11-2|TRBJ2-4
ASSLGFGYFRSEDLAKNIQY
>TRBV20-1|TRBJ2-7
SSPPGAYEQY
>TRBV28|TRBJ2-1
ASTRVSYNEQF
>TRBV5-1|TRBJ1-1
ASTNVENTEAF
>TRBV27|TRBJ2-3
ASSSWTSPDTQY
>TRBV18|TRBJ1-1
ASSPPPNTEAF
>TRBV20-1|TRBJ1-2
SARDRRGLYYGYT
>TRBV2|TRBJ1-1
ASSERRGKNTEAF
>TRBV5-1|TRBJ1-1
ASSLVRQHAYMATEAF
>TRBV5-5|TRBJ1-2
ASSLVWGLGYT
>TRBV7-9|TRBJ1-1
ASSSPGQGILSEAF
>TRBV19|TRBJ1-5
ASTNGGNQPQH
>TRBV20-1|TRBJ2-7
SATSGSHTYEQY
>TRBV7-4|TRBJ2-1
ASSTSRQGTGYNEQF